This TCR beta chain is drawn from a study of blood T cell repertoires in COVID-19. Trimming shortened V by 0 bases and J by 4 bases, and 7 bases separated the two germline ends. The CDR3 length is 14 residues. CDR1 SGHRS and CDR2 YFSETQ come from the germline V gene. Sequencing was performed with immunoSEQ multiplex PCR; in TCRdb, only in-frame clones are kept and a portion is missing. The sample includes 300,000 to 400,000 clones, 65% to 90% of them seen just once. Sequencing used PBMCs or T cells enriched from blood (not recorded which). The source of this sequence is a woman between 35 and 50 years old with acute COVID-19. The chain employs TRBV5-1 and TRBJ1-4; no reliable D call. The CDR3 bases are TGCGCCAGCAGCTTGGTCGGTCTTAATGAAAAACTGTTTTTT. The encoded protein is CASSLVGLNEKLFF.